The present T cell receptor (beta chain) was sequenced within a study of human T cells and chemical hapten exposure. Looking at the study overall: Per-sample TCR yields varied mainly from small pooled library volume differences.

Time point of the sample: healthy volunteer bleed at 6 weeks. It was unfractionated whole blood from which total RNA was extracted. MiXCR was run by TCRdb on the RACE reads, yielding one entry per CDR3 protein. The sample consists of more than 75,000 distinct CDR3 sequences, about 9% of them appearing once. Germline assignment: CDR1 SGHDN and CDR2 FVKESK. Trimming pared 4 bases from V and 9 bases from J, leaving 16 bases between. The CDR3 runs 15 residues. Sequencing was performed on whole blood. The TCR comes from a male donor in good health. Some clones in this sample may be carry-over from other donors' samples. The chain combines TRBV14 with TRBJ1-6; D unresolved. This CDR3 reads CASSPREAIPSPLHF. The CDR3 DNA reads TGTGCCAGCAGCCCGAGGGAAGCCATTCCTTCACCCCTCCACTTT.